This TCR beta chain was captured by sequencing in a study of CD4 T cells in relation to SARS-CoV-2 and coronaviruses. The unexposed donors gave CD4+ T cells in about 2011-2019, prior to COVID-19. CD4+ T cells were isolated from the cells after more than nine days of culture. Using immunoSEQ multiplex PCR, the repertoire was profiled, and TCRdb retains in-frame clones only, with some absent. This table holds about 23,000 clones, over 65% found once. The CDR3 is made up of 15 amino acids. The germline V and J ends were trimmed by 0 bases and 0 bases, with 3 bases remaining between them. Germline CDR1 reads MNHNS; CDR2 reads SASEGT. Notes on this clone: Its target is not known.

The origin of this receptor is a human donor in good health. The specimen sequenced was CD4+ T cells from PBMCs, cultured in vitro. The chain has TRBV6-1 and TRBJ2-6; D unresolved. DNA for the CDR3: TGTGCCAGCAGTGAAGCAGTCTCTGGGGCCAACGTCCTGACTTTC. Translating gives CASSEAVSGANVLTF.